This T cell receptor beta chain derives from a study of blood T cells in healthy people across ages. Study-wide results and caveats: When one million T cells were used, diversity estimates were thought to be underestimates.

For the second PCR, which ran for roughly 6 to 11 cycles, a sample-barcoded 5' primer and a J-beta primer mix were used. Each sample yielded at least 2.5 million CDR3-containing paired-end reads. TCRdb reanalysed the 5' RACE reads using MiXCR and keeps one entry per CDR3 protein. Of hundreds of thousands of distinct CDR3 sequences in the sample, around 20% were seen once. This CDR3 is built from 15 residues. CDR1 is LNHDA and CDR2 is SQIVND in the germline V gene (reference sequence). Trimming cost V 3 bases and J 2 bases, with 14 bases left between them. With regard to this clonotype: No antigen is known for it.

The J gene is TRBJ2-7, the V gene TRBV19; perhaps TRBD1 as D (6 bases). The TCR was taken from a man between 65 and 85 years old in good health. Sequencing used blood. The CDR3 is CASSMGHHNPYEQYF. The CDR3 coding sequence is TGTGCCAGTAGTATGGGACACCATAATCCCTACGAGCAGTACTTC.